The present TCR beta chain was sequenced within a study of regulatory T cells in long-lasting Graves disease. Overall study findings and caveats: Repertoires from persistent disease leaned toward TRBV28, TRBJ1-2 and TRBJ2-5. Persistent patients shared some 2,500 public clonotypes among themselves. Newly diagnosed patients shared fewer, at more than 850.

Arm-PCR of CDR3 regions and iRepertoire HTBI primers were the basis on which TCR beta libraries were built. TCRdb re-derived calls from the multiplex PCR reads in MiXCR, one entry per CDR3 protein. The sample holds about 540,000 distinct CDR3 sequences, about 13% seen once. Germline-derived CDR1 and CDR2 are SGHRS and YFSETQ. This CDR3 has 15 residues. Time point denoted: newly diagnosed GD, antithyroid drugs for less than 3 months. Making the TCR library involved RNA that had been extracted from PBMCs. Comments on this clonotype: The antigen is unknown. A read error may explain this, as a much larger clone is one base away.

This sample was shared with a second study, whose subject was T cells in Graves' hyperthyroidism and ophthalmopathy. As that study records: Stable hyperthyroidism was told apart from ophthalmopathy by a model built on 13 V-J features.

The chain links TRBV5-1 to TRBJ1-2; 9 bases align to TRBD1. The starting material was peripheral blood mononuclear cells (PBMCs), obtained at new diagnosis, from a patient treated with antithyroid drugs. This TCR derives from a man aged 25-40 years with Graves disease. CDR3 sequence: CASSHGQGPGYGHTF. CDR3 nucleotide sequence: TGCGCCAGCAGCCACGGACAGGGGCCGGGCTATGGCCACACCTTC.